The clone carrying this TCR beta chain occurred a few times. TCR alpha and TCR beta cDNA libraries with sample barcodes and UMIs came from 5'RACE using constant-segment primers. Each CDR3 protein gets one entry after TCRdb re-called the 5' RACE reads with MiXCR. The data show 470,000 or so distinct CDR3 sequences, 20% seen once. This sample stems from a study of T-cell memory formation after mild COVID-19. This CDR3 has 16 residues. The germline CDR1 and CDR2 sequences are SNHLY and FYNNEI. V shed 5 bases and J 3 bases; nucleotides not matched to a gene: 12. The sample comprised PBMCs or a T cell subset sorted from them (not recorded which). The chain couples TRBV2 to TRBJ2-7, with 8 bases identical to TRBD1. This clonotype was obtained from an adult woman who had mild COVID-19 (a few samples of this study predate the infection). Cell type and time point are not known. The CDR3 DNA is TGTGCCAGCAGTAGACGGACAGGGACCGTTGGCTACGAGCAGTACTTC. It translates to CASSRRTGTVGYEQYF.